Here is one T cell receptor beta chain with its context. The CDR3 runs to 12 residues. V lost 10 bases, J lost 4 bases, and 14 bases lay in between. Authors' processing steps: Reference gene primer amplification in the assay estimated nucleated cell counts. The assay was immunoSEQ multiplex PCR, and TCRdb's table has in-frame clones only and misses some. V and J calls and clone size are as listed in that table; D and trimming were resolved from the DNA. This table has approximately 300,000 clones, around nine tenths appearing once. The sample belongs to a study of blood T cell repertoires in COVID-19.

The chain links TRBV12-3 or TRBV12-4 to TRBJ2-7; a weak D match, TRBD1 (6 bases). Sequenced material: PBMCs or T cells enriched from blood (not recorded which). The receptor's source is a man between 60 and 75 years old who had recovered from COVID-19. CDR3 amino acids: CANTATGYEQYF. CDR3 nucleotide sequence: TGTGCCAATACCGCCACAGGGTACGAGCAGTACTTC.